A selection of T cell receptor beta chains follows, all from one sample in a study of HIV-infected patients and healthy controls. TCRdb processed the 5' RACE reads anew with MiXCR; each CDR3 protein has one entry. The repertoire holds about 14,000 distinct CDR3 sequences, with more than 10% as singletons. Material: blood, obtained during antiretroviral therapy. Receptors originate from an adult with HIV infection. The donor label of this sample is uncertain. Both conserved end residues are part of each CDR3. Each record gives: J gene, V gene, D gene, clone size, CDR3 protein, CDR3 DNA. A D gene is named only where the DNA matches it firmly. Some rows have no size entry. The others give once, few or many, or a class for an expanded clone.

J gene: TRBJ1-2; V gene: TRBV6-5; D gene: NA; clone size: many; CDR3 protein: CASSAGLSRGYTF; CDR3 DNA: TGTGCCAGCAGTGCGGGACTATCACGTGGCTACACCTTC
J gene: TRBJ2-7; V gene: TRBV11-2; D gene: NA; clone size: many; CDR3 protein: CASSPGGLAPRQYF; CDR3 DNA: TGTGCCAGCAGCCCCGGGGGGCTAGCGCCTCGGCAGTACTTC
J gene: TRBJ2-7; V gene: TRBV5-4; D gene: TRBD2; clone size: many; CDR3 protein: CASSPGTSGDPRQYF; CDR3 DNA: TGTGCCAGCAGCCCAGGGACTAGCGGGGACCCTCGGCAGTACTTC
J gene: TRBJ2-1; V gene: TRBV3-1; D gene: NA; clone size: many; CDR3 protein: CASSSQDQYDEQFF; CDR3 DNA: TGTGCCAGCAGCTCACAGGACCAGTACGATGAGCAGTTCTTC
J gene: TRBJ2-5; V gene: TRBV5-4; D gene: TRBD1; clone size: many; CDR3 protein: CASSLNPGQGSETQYF; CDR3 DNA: TGTGCCAGCAGCTTAAATCCGGGACAGGGATCAGAGACCCAGTACTTC
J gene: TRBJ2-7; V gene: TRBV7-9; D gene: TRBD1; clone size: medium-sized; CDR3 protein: CASSLRPGGQGEQYF; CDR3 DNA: TGTGCCAGCAGCTTAAGGCCAGGGGGCCAAGGGGAGCAGTACTTC
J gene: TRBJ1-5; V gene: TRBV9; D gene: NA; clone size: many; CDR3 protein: CASSVEGGNQPQHF; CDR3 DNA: TGTGCCAGCAGCGTAGAAGGGGGCAATCAGCCCCAGCATTTT
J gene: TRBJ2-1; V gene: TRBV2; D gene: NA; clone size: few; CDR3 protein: CASTEDASAYNEQFF; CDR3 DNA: TGTGCCAGCACGGAGGACGCCTCTGCCTACAATGAGCAGTTCTTC
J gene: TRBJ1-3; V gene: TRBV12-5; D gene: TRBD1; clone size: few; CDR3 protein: CASGFRDRGAGNTIYF; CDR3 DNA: TGTGCTAGTGGATTCCGGGACAGGGGTGCCGGAAACACCATATATTTT
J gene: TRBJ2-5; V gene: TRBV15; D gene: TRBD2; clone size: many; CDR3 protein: CATSLISGRGQETQYF; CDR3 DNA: TGTGCCACCAGCCTGATTAGCGGGAGGGGGCAAGAGACCCAGTACTTC
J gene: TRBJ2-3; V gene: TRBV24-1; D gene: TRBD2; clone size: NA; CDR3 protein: CATSDLTSGTTDTQYF; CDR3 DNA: TGTGCCACCAGTGACCTGACTAGCGGAACCACAGATACGCAGTATTTT
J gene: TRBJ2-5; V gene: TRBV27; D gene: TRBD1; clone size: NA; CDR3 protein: CASSQGTGRETQYF; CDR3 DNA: TGTGCCAGCAGCCAGGGGACAGGGCGGGAGACCCAGTACTTC
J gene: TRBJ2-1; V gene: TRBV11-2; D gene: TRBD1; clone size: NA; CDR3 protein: CASSQVGTGHNEQFF; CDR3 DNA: TGTGCCAGCAGCCAAGTGGGGACAGGGCACAATGAGCAGTTCTTC
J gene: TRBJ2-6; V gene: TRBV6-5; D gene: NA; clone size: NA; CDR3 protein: CASSSLLGANVLTF; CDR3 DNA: TGTGCCAGCAGTTCACTTTTAGGGGCCAACGTCCTGACTTTC
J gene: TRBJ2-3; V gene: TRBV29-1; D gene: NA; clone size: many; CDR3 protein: CSVEDPAASTQYF; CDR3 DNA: TGCAGCGTTGAAGACCCGGCGGCAAGTACGCAGTATTTT
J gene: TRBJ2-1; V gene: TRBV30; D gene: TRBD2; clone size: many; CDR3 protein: CAWTRLAGLPNEQFF; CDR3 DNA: TGTGCCTGGACTAGACTAGCGGGACTCCCCAATGAGCAGTTCTTC
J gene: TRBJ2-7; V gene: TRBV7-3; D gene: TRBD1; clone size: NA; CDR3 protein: CASSLTVETGGYEQYF; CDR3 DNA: TGTGCCAGCAGCTTAACAGTCGAGACAGGGGGTTACGAGCAGTACTTC
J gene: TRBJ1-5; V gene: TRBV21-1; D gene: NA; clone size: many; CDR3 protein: CASRLRQYSNQPQHF; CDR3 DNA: TGTGCCAGCAGGCTCAGACAATATAGCAATCAGCCCCAGCATTTT
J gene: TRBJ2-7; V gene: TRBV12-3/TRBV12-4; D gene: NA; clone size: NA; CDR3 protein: CASSFNPRPEQYF; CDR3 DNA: TGTGCCAGCAGTTTCAATCCTAGACCCGAGCAGTACTTC
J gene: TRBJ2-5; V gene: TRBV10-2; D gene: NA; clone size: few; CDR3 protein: CASSEDSNLETQYF; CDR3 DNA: TGCGCCAGCAGTGAGGACAGTAATTTAGAGACCCAGTACTTC
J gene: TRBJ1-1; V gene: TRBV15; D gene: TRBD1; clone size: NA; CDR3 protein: CATSRGQWGTEAFF; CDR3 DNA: TGTGCCACCAGCCGGGGACAGTGGGGGACTGAAGCTTTCTTT
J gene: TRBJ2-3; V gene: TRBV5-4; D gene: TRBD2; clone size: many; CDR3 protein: CASSWIAGSGTDTQYF; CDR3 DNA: TGTGCCAGCAGCTGGATAGCGGGAAGTGGCACAGATACGCAGTATTTT
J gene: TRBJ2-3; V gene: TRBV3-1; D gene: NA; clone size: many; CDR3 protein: CASSQVASDTQYF; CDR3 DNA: TGTGCCAGCAGCCAAGTGGCTTCCGATACGCAGTATTTT